This is a list of T cell receptor beta chains from one sample in a study of blood T cell repertoires in COVID-19. Only in-frame clones appear in the TCRdb table, and some are missing; sequencing was by immunoSEQ multiplex PCR. Here the sample spans 280,000 or so clones, more than 70% being singletons. Sequenced sample: peripheral blood. The receptor set was obtained from a woman aged 25 to 39 who had recovered from COVID-19. Both conserved end residues are trimmed from each CDR3. Fields, in order: J gene, V gene, CDR3 protein.

TRBJ2-7 | TRBV15 | ATSISRGETYEQY
TRBJ1-4 | TRBV5-1 | ASSLAFSKRATNEKLF
TRBJ2-5 | TRBV6-2/TRBV6-3 | ASSFIGLTGVGETQY
TRBJ2-5 | TRBV18 | ASSPRYREETQY
TRBJ1-2 | TRBV25-1 | ASSVLGRDVGYGYT
TRBJ2-5 | TRBV5-4 | ASSPRTAQETQY
TRBJ1-5 | TRBV28 | ASSLTLIHDQPQH
TRBJ1-1 | TRBV7-8 | ASSPPPDRDTEAF
TRBJ1-5 | TRBV6-6 | ASSYSPGAGQPQH
TRBJ1-2 | TRBV21-1 | ASSKDDGGMDYGYT
TRBJ2-7 | TRBV7-9 | ASSLAKVGQDEQY
TRBJ2-6 | TRBV19 | ASSPEGTSRSGANVLT
TRBJ2-7 | TRBV7-9 | ASSPRTSAEQY
TRBJ1-4 | TRBV5-1 | ASSPIFSQVNEKLF
TRBJ1-2 | TRBV13 | ASSSLTGGGGYT
TRBJ2-5 | TRBV19 | ASSGGGTSGFQETQY
TRBJ1-2 | TRBV5-8 | ASSPEQGILYGYT
TRBJ2-7 | TRBV10-3 | ATRPGLADDEQY
TRBJ2-1 | TRBV12-5 | ASGSGLTSYNEQF
TRBJ2-7 | TRBV6-2/TRBV6-3 | ASSYRGLDEQY
TRBJ2-1 | TRBV28 | ASRSSGTTYNEQF
TRBJ1-3 | TRBV29-1 | SVEDPNSGNTIY
TRBJ1-5 | TRBV2 | ASTSGAGNQPQH
TRBJ1-4 | TRBV2 | ASSAGTGEKLF
TRBJ1-2 | TRBV5-6 | ASSLGLGYT
TRBJ2-3 | TRBV9 | ASSVFVGGSGAGPDTQY
TRBJ2-1 | TRBV5-1 | ASSAGQANEQF
TRBJ2-7 | TRBV21-1 | ASSIGTAGEQY
TRBJ1-4 | TRBV28 | ASTNTGSGGTNEKLF
TRBJ2-5 | TRBV28 | ASRPPPGQQETQY
TRBJ1-1 | TRBV6-6 | ASSYGQNTEAF
TRBJ2-7 | TRBV15 | ATSRDITYEQY
TRBJ2-7 | TRBV5-1 | ASREPGQPYEQY
TRBJ1-4 | TRBV10-3 | AISGRPAREAPIGEKLF
TRBJ2-1 | TRBV19 | ASTVSSYNEQF
TRBJ2-1 | TRBV5-1 | ASSSGLAGAHSYNEQF
TRBJ1-2 | TRBV5-5 | ASSLGAGDYGYT
TRBJ2-1 | TRBV27 | ASQDVRGGGATLYNEQF
TRBJ1-2 | TRBV27 | ASSNRGSYGYT
TRBJ2-1 | TRBV3-1/TRBV3-2 | ASSLLAGGRDEQF
TRBJ2-2 | TRBV10-3 | AIHPRDSTAGELF
TRBJ1-3 | TRBV19 | ASIAVSSGNTIY
TRBJ1-1 | TRBV4-3 | ASSQETVLAGGTEAF
TRBJ1-5 | TRBV5-1 | ASSLGGGGSNQPQH
TRBJ1-2 | TRBV5-1 | ASSLRTAAGGYT
TRBJ1-2 | TRBV4-3 | ASSQDLRELYGYT
TRBJ2-3 | TRBV9 | ASSVAGTGYDTQY
TRBJ1-3 | TRBV5-1 | ASSPEGTISGNTIY
TRBJ2-7 | TRBV15 | ATSSSSRERAWEQY
TRBJ1-5 | TRBV6-2/TRBV6-3 | ASSQEGPQH